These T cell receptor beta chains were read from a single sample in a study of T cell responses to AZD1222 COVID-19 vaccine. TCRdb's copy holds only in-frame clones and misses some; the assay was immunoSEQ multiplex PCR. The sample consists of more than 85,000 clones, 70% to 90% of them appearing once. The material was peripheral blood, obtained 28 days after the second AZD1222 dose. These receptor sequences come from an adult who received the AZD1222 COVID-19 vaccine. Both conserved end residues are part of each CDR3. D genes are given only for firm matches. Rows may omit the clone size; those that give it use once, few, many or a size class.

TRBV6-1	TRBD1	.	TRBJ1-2	TGTGCCAGCAGTGAACTCTCGACAGGGGGCTTTCTTGGCTACACCTTC	CASSELSTGGFLGYTF
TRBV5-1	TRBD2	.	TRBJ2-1	TGCGCCAGCAGCTTGGCACTAGCGGTCAACAATGAGCAGTTCTTC	CASSLALAVNNEQFF
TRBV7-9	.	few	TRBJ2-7	TGTGCCAGCAGCTTAGCCCAGACCCCATACGAGCAGTACTTC	CASSLAQTPYEQYF
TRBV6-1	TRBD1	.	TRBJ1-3	TGTGCCAGCAGTGAAGGGACAGGGTACGGAAACACCATATATTTT	CASSEGTGYGNTIYF
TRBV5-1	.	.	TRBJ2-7	TGCGCCAGCAGCTTCTCGGGCTACGAGCAGTACTTC	CASSFSGYEQYF
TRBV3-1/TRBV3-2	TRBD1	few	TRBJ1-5	TGTGCCAGCAGCCAGAGAGGGGGCGCTGACCAGCCCCAGCATTTT	CASSQRGGADQPQHF
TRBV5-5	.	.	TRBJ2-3	TGTGCCAGCAGCTTGGAGCCCACAGATACGCAGTATTTT	CASSLEPTDTQYF
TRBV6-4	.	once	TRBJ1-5	TGTGCCAGCAGTGACGGGAGCAATCAGCCCCAGCATTTT	CASSDGSNQPQHF
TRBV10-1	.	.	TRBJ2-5	TGCGCCAGCAGCGCGGGGCAGATGGAGACCCAGTACTTC	CASSAGQMETQYF
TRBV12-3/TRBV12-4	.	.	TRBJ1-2	TGTGCCAGCAGTTTAGACGGGGGCCATGGCTACACCTTC	CASSLDGGHGYTF
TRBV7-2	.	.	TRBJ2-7	TGTGCCAGCAGCTTCAAAGGGGTAACCTACGAGCAGTACTTC	CASSFKGVTYEQYF
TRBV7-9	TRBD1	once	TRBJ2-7	TGTGCCAGCAGCCGACAGGGAACAGAATACGAGCAGTACTTC	CASSRQGTEYEQYF
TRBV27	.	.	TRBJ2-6	TGTGCCAGCAGTTTGCGTAGACCTCTTGGGGCCAACGTCCTGACTTTC	CASSLRRPLGANVLTF
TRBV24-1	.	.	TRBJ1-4	TGTGCCACCAGTGACGGCAATCAACTGTTTTTT	CATSDGNQLFF
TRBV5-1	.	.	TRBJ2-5	TGCGCCAGCAGCTTGGTTTCGCAGGGAGGAGGGTCCCAGTACTTC	CASSLVSQGGGSQYF
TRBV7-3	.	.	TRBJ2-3	TGTGCCAGCAGCTTAGTGGGGGGCACAGATACGCAGTATTTT	CASSLVGGTDTQYF
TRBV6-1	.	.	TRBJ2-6	TGTGCCAGCAGTGAAGCGGGCTCTGGGGCCAACGTCCTGACTTTC	CASSEAGSGANVLTF
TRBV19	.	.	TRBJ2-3	TGTGCCAGTAGCCTACTCGCTAGCACAGATACGCAGTATTTT	CASSLLASTDTQYF
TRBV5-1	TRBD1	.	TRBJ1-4	TGCGCCAGCAGCTTGGAAGGGGGCAGGGCGGGAGAAAAACTGTTTTTT	CASSLEGGRAGEKLFF
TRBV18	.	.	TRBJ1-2	TGTGCCAGCTCACCGGGGACCATTTTCGGCTACACCTTC	CASSPGTIFGYTF
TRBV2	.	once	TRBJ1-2	TGTGCCAGCAACGTGCCCCGGGTTGTCGATGGCTACACCTTC	CASNVPRVVDGYTF
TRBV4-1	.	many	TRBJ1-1	TGCGCCAGCAGCCAAGGAGGGGGGTTTGAAGCTTTCTTT	CASSQGGGFEAFF
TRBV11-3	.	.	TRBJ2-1	TGTGCCAGCAGCTTAGGTAGCTCCTACAATGAGCAGTTCTTC	CASSLGSSYNEQFF
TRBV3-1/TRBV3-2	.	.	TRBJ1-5	TGTGCCAGCAGCCAAGAGGGAGGTCAGCCCCAGCATTTT	CASSQEGGQPQHF
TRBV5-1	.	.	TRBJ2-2	TGCGCCAGCAGCTTGAACACAGGGAACACCGGGGAGCTGTTTTTT	CASSLNTGNTGELFF
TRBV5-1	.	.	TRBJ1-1	TGCGCCAGTGGCGGAGGGGTAGGGAACACTGAAGCTTTCTTT	CASGGGVGNTEAFF
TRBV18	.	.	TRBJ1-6	TGTGCCAGCTCACGGGGGGCTGAATATAATTCACCCCTCCACTTT	CASSRGAEYNSPLHF
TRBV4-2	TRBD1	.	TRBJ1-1	TGTGCCAGCAGCACGGGACAGGGGAATGAAGCTTTCTTT	CASSTGQGNEAFF
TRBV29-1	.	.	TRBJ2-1	TGCAGCGGGACAGGAGTTACTAGCGGCGCCGTCTTAGATGAGCAGTTCTTC	CSGTGVTSGAVLDEQFF
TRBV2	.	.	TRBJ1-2	TGTGCCAGCAGCGGACACAGGGACGGCTACACCTTC	CASSGHRDGYTF
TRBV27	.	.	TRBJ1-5	TGTGCCAGCAGTTTAAACCGGCGCAATCAGCCCCAGCATTTT	CASSLNRRNQPQHF
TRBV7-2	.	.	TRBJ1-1	TGTGCCAGCAGCCACGGAATGGGTTTTGAAGCTTTCTTT	CASSHGMGFEAFF
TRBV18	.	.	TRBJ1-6	TGTGCCAGCTCTTCTACGAGAGGGAATAATTCACCCCTCCACTTT	CASSSTRGNNSPLHF
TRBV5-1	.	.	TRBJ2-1	TGCGCCAGCAGCTTGGAGCGCAATGAGCAGTTCTTC	CASSLERNEQFF
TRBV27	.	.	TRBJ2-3	TGTGCCGTTAGAAAGATGACAGATACGCAGTATTTT	CAVRKMTDTQYF
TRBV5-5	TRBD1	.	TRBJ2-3	TGTGCCAGCAGCTTGGGACCCCGGACAGGAACTAGGACAGATACGCAGTATTTT	CASSLGPRTGTRTDTQYF
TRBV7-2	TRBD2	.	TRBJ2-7	TGTGCCAGCAGCTTAGTGGGGACTAGACCTACTTTGGAGCAGTACTTC	CASSLVGTRPTLEQYF
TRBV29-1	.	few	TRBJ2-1	TGCAGCGCCGGTTGGGGGGTCAATGAGCAGTTCTTC	CSAGWGVNEQFF
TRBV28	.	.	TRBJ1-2	TGTGCCAGCAGGGGGGCAAGTCAGTATGGCTACACCTTC	CASRGASQYGYTF
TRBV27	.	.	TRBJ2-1	TGTGCCAGCAGTTTATCGAGGCTGCACAATGAGCAGTTCTTC	CASSLSRLHNEQFF
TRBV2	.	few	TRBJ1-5	TGTGCCAGCAGTAGACAGGAGCAGCCCCAGCATTTT	CASSRQEQPQHF
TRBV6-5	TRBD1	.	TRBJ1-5	TGTGCCAGCAGACCCGGACAGGGGGCGCGTCAGCCCCAGCATTTT	CASRPGQGARQPQHF
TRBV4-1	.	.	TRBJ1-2	TGCGCCAGCAGCCAAGGGGTCCGTCACCCCTCTAACTATGGCTACACCTTC	CASSQGVRHPSNYGYTF
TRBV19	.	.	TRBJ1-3	TGTGCCAGTAGACTACAGGGTGCGGGTGGAAACACCATATATTTT	CASRLQGAGGNTIYF
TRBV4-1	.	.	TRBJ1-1	TGCGCCAGCAGCCAGGACTCGGACAGTTACGACATGAACACTGAAGCTTTCTTT	CASSQDSDSYDMNTEAFF